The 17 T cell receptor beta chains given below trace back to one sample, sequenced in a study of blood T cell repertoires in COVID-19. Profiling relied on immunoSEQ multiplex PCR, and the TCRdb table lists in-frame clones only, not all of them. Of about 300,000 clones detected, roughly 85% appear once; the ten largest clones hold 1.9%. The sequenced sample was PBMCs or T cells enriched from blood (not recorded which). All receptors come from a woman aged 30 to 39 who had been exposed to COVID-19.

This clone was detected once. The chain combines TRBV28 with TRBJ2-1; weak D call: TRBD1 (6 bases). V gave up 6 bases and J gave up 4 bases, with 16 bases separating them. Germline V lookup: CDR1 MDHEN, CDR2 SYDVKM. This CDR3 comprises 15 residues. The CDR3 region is CASRPLGDKYNEQFF. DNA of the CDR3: TGTGCCAGCAGGCCACTGGGGGACAAGTACAATGAGCAGTTCTTC.

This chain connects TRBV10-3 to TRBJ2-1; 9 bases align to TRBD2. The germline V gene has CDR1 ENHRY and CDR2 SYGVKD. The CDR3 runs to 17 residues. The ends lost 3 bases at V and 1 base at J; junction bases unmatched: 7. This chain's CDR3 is CAISDPGLAWSYNEQFF. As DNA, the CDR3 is TGTGCCATCAGTGACCCAGGACTAGCGTGGTCCTACAATGAGCAGTTCTTC.

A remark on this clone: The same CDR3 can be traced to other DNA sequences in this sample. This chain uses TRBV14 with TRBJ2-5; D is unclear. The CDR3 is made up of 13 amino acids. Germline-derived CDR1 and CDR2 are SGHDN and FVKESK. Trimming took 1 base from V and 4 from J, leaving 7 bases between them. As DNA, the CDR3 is TGTGCCAGCAGCCAAGCTAGTGGAGAGACCCAGTACTTC. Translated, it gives CASSQASGETQYF. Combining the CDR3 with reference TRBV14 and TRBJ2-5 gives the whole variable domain EAGVTQFPSHSVIEKGQTVTLRCDPISGHDNLYWYRRVMGKEIKFLLHFVKESKQDESGMPNNRFLAERTGGTYSTLKVQPAELEDSGVYFCASSQASGETQYFGPGTRLLVL.

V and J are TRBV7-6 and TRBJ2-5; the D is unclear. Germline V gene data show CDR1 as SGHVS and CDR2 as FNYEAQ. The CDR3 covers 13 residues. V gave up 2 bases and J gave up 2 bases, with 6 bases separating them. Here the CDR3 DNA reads TGTGCCAGCAGCTTAACAGATCAAGAGACCCAGTACTTC. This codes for CASSLTDQETQYF. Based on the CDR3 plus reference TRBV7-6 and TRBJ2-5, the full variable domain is GAGVSQSPRYKVTKRGQDVALRCDPISGHVSLYWYRQALGQGPEFLTYFNYEAQQDKSGLPNDRFSAERPEGSISTLTIQRTEQRDSAMYRCASSLTDQETQYFGPGTRLLVL.

CDR3 coding DNA: TGCGCCAGCAGCCGCGGACTACTCACAGATACGCAGTATTTT. Translated: CASSRGLLTDTQYF. V and J are TRBV4-1 and TRBJ2-3, with TRBD2 as a possible D gene (6 bases). The CDR3 has 14 amino acids. Trimming shortened V by 4 bases and J by 2 bases, and 10 bases separated the two germline ends. The germline V gene has CDR1 MGHRA and CDR2 YSYEKL.

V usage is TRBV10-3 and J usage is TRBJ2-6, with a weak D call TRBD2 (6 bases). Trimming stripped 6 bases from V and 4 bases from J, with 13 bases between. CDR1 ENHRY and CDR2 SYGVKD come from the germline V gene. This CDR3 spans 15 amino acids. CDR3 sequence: CAIRDRDSGANVLTF. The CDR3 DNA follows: TGTGCCATCAGGGATAGGGACTCCGGGGCCAACGTCCTGACTTTC.

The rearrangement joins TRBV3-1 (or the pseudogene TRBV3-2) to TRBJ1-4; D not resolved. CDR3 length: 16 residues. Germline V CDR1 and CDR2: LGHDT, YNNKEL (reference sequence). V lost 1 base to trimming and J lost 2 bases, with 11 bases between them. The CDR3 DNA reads TGTGCCAGCAGCCAAGGTCTGAGAGCCACTAATGAAAAACTGTTTTTT. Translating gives CASSQGLRATNEKLFF.

In DNA, the CDR3 is TGTGCCATCAGACTAGCTTCCTACAATGAGCAGTTCTTC. Its translation: CAIRLASYNEQFF. The chain carries TRBV6-5 and TRBJ2-1, with 7 bases lining up with TRBD2. With V trimmed by 10 bases and J by 1 base, 4 bases remained unmatched. The CDR3 sequence is 13 residues long. Per germline, CDR1 MNHEY and CDR2 SVGAGI.

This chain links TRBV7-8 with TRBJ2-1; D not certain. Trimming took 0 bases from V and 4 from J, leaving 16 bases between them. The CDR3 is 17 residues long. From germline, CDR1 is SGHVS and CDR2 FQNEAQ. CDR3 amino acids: CASSLARMGSNYNEQFF. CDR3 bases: TGTGCCAGCAGCTTAGCAAGGATGGGTAGCAATTACAATGAGCAGTTCTTC.

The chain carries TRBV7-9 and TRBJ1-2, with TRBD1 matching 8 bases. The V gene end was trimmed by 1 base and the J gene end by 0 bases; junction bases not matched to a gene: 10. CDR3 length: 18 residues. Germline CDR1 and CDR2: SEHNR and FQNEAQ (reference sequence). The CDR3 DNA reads TGTGCCAGCAGCTTAGAGGGGCCAGGGGGCGCAGCTAACTATGGCTACACCTTC. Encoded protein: CASSLEGPGGAANYGYTF.

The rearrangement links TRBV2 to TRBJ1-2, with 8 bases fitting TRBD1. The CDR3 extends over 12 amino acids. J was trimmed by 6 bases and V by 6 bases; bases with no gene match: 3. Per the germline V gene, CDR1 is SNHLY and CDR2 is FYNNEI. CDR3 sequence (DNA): TGTGCCAGCAGCAGGACAGGGAATGGCTACACCTTC. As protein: CASSRTGNGYTF.

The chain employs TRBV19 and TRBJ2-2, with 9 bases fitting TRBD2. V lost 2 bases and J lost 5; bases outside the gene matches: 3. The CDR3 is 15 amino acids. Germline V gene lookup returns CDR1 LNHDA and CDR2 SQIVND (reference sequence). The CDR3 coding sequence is TGTGCCAGTAGTATACGGCGGGAGGGTACCGGGGAGCTGTTTTTT. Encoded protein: CASSIRREGTGELFF. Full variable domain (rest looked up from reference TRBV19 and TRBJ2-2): DGGITQSPKYLFRKEGQNVTLSCEQNLNHDAMYWYRQDPGQGLRLIYYSQIVNDFQKGDIAEGYSVSREKKESFPLTVTSAQKNPTAFYLCASSIRREGTGELFFGEGSRLTVL.

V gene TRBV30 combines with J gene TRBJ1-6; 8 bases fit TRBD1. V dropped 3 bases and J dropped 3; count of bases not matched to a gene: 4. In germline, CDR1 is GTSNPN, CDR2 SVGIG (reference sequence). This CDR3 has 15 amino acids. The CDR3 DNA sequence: TGTGCCTGGAGGGCGGACAGGGTCTATAATTCACCCCTCCACTTT. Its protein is CAWRADRVYNSPLHF. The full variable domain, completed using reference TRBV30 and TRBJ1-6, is SQTIHQWPATLVQPVGSPLSLECTVEGTSNPNLYWYRQAAGRGLQLLFYSVGIGQISSEVPQNLSASRPQDRQFILSSKKLLLSDSGFYLCAWRADRVYNSPLHFGNGTRLTVT.

CDR3 in DNA: TGCGCCAGCAGCTTGGTCGACAGGGGGTTCGCTGAAGCTTTCTTT. Translated: CASSLVDRGFAEAFF. The rearrangement links TRBV5-1 to TRBJ1-1, with TRBD1 matching 9 bases. In germline, CDR1 is SGHRS, CDR2 YFSETQ. The CDR3 length is 15 residues. Trimming took 0 bases from V and 6 from J; bases not matched to a gene: 6.

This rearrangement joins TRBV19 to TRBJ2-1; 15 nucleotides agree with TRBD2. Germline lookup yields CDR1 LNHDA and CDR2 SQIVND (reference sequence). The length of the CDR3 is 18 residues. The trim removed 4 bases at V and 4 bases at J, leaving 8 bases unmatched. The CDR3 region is CASSNLHGTSGGYNEQFF. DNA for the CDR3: TGTGCCAGTAGTAATCTCCATGGGACTAGCGGGGGGTACAATGAGCAGTTCTTC.

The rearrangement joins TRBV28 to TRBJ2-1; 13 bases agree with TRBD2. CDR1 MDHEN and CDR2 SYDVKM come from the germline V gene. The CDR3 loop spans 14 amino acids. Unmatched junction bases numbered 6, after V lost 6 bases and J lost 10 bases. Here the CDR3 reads CASRSGLAGVEQFF. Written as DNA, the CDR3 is TGTGCCAGCAGGAGTGGACTAGCGGGAGTGGAGCAGTTCTTC.

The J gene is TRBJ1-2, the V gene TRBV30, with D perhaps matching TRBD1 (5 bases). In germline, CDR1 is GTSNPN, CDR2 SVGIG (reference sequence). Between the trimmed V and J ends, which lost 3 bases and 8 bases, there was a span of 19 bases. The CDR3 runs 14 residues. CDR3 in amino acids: CAWRPEGDPRGYTF. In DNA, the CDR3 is TGTGCCTGGAGACCTGAAGGGGATCCGAGAGGCTACACCTTC. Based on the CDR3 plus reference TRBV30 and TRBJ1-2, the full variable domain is SQTIHQWPATLVQPVGSPLSLECTVEGTSNPNLYWYRQAAGRGLQLLFYSVGIGQISSEVPQNLSASRPQDRQFILSSKKLLLSDSGFYLCAWRPEGDPRGYTFGSGTRLTVV.